These 14 T cell receptor beta chains came from one sample sequenced in a study of blood T cell repertoires in COVID-19. Profiled with immunoSEQ multiplex PCR; TCRdb holds only in-frame clones, not every one. The sample consists of under 300,000 clones, 65% to 90% of them appearing once. Sample: peripheral blood. These TCRs come from a human donor in a cohort sampled during active COVID-19.

This clone was counted only a few times. The chain employs TRBV19 and TRBJ2-5; TRBD2 agrees at 8 bases. Looked up from germline, CDR1 is LNHDA and CDR2 is SQIVND (reference sequence). The CDR3 is 13 amino acids. After removal of 5 bases from V and 5 bases from J, the junction contained 4 bases not matched to a gene. CDR3 coding DNA: TGTGCCAGTAGTGGGACTAGTAAGGAGACCCAGTACTTC. Protein product: CASSGTSKETQYF.

This clone was seen once. CDR3 nucleotide sequence: TGCGCCAGCAGCCCCATATGGGGCTCATTCCAATACAATGAGCAGTTCTTC. Its translation: CASSPIWGSFQYNEQFF. The gene calls are TRBV4-3 and TRBJ2-1; possibly TRBD1 for D (5 bases). Germline V gene data show CDR1 as LGHNA and CDR2 as YSLEER. The V end was cut by 4 bases, the J end by 4 bases, with 20 bases between. The CDR3 covers 17 residues.

The chain has TRBV7-2 and TRBJ2-4, with 7 bases that match TRBD1. The V gene's germline CDR1 is SGHTA and CDR2 FQGNSA. The CDR3 is made up of 14 amino acids. After removal of 4 bases from V and 9 bases from J, the junction contained 9 bases not matched to a gene. CDR3 in amino acids: CASSSGGGLSIQYF. The CDR3 nucleotides are TGTGCCAGCAGCTCAGGGGGTGGTCTTAGCATTCAGTACTTC.

The chain uses TRBV5-1 and TRBJ2-1; 7 bases are shared with TRBD1. V lost 8 bases, J lost 3 bases, and 11 bases stayed unmatched. The CDR3 spans 15 residues. Looked up from germline, CDR1 is SGHRS and CDR2 is YFSETQ. The DNA for the CDR3 is TGCGCCAGGGGGTGTGACAGGGTAAGCTACAATGAGCAGTTCTTC. Translation gives CARGCDRVSYNEQFF.

The rearrangement uses TRBV7-9 and TRBJ2-1; 10 positions match TRBD1. Losses at the gene ends were 4 bases for V and 8 bases for J; bases not matched to a gene: 8. Germline assignment: CDR1 SEHNR and CDR2 FQNEAQ (reference sequence). The CDR3 runs 15 residues. CDR3 in DNA: TGTGCCAGCAGCTCTTGGGACAGGGGCGGGTATGAGCAGTTCTTC. This sequence encodes CASSSWDRGGYEQFF.

The J gene is TRBJ1-3, the V gene TRBV6-5, with unresolved D. There are 16 residues in the CDR3. The V end lost 0 bases, the J end lost 0 bases, and 9 bases lay between the germline ends. Germline assignment: CDR1 MNHEY and CDR2 SVGAGI. CDR3 in amino acids: CASSYSLKLSGNTIYF. The CDR3 nucleotides read TGTGCCAGCAGTTACTCACTCAAGCTCTCTGGAAACACCATATATTTT.

V and J are TRBV5-8 and TRBJ1-6; the match to TRBD1 covers 8 bases. The CDR3 runs to 14 residues. Germline trimming cut 4 bases from V and 9 bases from J; bases unmatched to any gene: 6. Per germline, CDR1 SGHTS and CDR2 YDEGEE. The CDR3 region is CASSTGQGGSPLHF. Here the CDR3 DNA reads TGTGCCAGCAGCACCGGACAGGGCGGTTCACCCCTCCACTTT.

J is TRBJ2-3 and V is TRBV3-1 (or the pseudogene TRBV3-2); D may be TRBD2 (5 bases). The CDR3 has 14 residues. Deletions cut 7 bases from V and 0 bases from J, with 11 bases between. The germline V gene encodes CDR1 LGHDT and CDR2 YNNKEL (reference sequence). CDR3 bases: TGTGCCAGCATGGTGGGAGTTAGCACAGATACGCAGTATTTT. Translation gives CASMVGVSTDTQYF.

CDR3 in amino acids: CASSYQKNNEQFF. The CDR3, as DNA: TGTGCCAGCAGTTACCAGAAAAACAATGAGCAGTTCTTC. The J gene is TRBJ2-1, the V gene TRBV6-6; D is ambiguous. Germline V gene data show CDR1 as MNHNY and CDR2 as SVGAGI (reference sequence). CDR3 size: 13 residues. The V gene lost 2 bases and the J gene lost 5 bases, with 7 bases spanning the gap.

The rearrangement joins TRBV19 to TRBJ2-5; 13 bases line up with TRBD2. J was trimmed by 5 bases and V by 5 bases; bases with no gene match: 8. CDR3 length: 16 residues. Germline V gene data show CDR1 as LNHDA and CDR2 as SQIVND (reference sequence). The CDR3 sequence: CASSPTSGRARETQYF. CDR3 coding DNA: TGTGCCAGTAGTCCTACTAGCGGGAGGGCCCGGGAGACCCAGTACTTC.

CDR3 region: CASRQEDSYNEQFF. CDR3 in DNA: TGCGCCAGCAGGCAGGAGGACTCCTACAATGAGCAGTTCTTC. The chain uses TRBV5-1 and TRBJ2-1; TRBD2 might be the D (5 bases). The CDR3 is 14 amino acids. CDR1 is SGHRS and CDR2 is YFSETQ in the germline V gene. Trimming took off 5 bases at V and 0 bases at J, with 9 bases between the two ends.

The chain couples TRBV1 to TRBJ2-7; the table's D call, TRBD1, has no DNA check behind it. TRBV1 is noted as a pseudogene. This CDR3 comprises 16 residues. CDR3 protein: CTSRQTGTGVPYEQYF. CDR3 DNA: TGCACCAGCAGGCAAACCGGGACAGGGGTCCCCTACGAGCAGTACTTC.

This chain links TRBV2 with TRBJ2-2; 10 bases match TRBD1. The V gene's germline CDR1 is SNHLY and CDR2 FYNNEI. The CDR3 loop spans 13 amino acids. Trimming cost V 10 bases and J 4 bases; bases outside gene matches: 3. The CDR3 DNA follows: TGTGCCACCGGGACAGGGGTCACCGGGGAGCTGTTTTTT. Its translation is CATGTGVTGELFF. Drawing the rest from reference TRBV2 and TRBJ2-2, the complete variable domain is EPEVTQTPSHQVTQMGQEVILRCVPISNHLYFYWYRQILGQKVEFLVSFYNNEISEKSEIFDDQFSVERPDGSNFTLKIRSTKLEDSAMYFCATGTGVTGELFFGEGSRLTVL.

There are a few counts of this clone. The J gene is TRBJ2-3, the V gene TRBV19, with 7 positions matching TRBD2. J was trimmed by 3 bases and V by 3 bases; bases with no gene match: 9. Per germline, CDR1 LNHDA and CDR2 SQIVND (reference sequence). CDR3 length: 16 residues. In DNA, the CDR3 is TGTGCCAGTAGTATTCGGCGCTCGCGGGAGACAGATACGCAGTATTTT. Protein sequence: CASSIRRSRETDTQYF.